The rows below give T cell receptor beta chains drawn from one sample of a study of blood T cell repertoires in COVID-19. Clones were read by immunoSEQ multiplex PCR, and TCRdb kept only the in-frame ones, dropping some. The data contain around 270,000 clones, around 89% of them seen just once; the ten biggest clones take up approximately 4.2%. The sample comprised peripheral blood. The receptors derive from a man aged 40-49 years with acute or convalescent COVID-19. Both conserved end residues are part of each CDR3. The order of the fields is D gene, clone size, V gene, J gene, CDR3 DNA, CDR3 protein. The D gene is left open where the match is weak. Rows give clone size only sometimes, using once, few, many, or a class for an expanded clone.

-,-,TRBV6-5,TRBJ1-1,TGTGCCAGCGACGAGCAGGGAGGGTCCGAAGCTTTCTTT,CASDEQGGSEAFF
TRBD1,-,TRBV9,TRBJ1-1,TGTGCCAGCAGCGTCACAGGGGAGAACACTGAAGCTTTCTTT,CASSVTGENTEAFF
TRBD1,-,TRBV18,TRBJ1-1,TGTGCCAGCTCACGGGACAGTCCGTACATGAACACTGAAGCTTTCTTT,CASSRDSPYMNTEAFF
TRBD2,once,TRBV19,TRBJ2-7,TGTGCCAGTAGTCCCGAAGCGGGGCCCTCCTACGAGCAGTACTTC,CASSPEAGPSYEQYF
-,-,TRBV5-1,TRBJ1-1,TGCGCCAGCAGCCCGACAGGGAACACTGAAGCTTTCTTT,CASSPTGNTEAFF
-,-,TRBV7-3,TRBJ2-2,TGTGCCAGCAGCACGGGACAGAACACCGGGGAGCTGTTTTTT,CASSTGQNTGELFF
-,once,TRBV24-1,TRBJ2-2,TGTGCCACCAGTGACTTCATAAACAGGGAGCTGTTTTTT,CATSDFINRELFF
-,once,TRBV6-5,TRBJ2-7,TGTGCCAGCAGTTCCCCAGGACACCCCTGGGAGCAGTACTTC,CASSSPGHPWEQYF
-,-,TRBV6-5,TRBJ1-2,TGTGCCAGCAGTAAAAACAGGGCATCGGGCTACACCTTC,CASSKNRASGYTF
-,-,TRBV19,TRBJ1-2,TGTGCCAGTAGTATAGCGGAGGCCCGGGTTGGCTACACCTTC,CASSIAEARVGYTF
-,-,TRBV30,TRBJ1-5,TGTGCCTGGAGTGTGAGGGTGGATCAGCCCCAGCATTTT,CAWSVRVDQPQHF
-,-,TRBV7-9,TRBJ2-2,TGTGCCAGCCTCGGTCGGGAAATTAACACCGGGGAGCTGTTTTTT,CASLGREINTGELFF
-,-,TRBV12-2,TRBJ1-1,TGTGCAAGTCGCCGGGACAGGAACTACTTTGAAGCTTTCTTT,CASRRDRNYFEAFF
-,-,TRBV3-1/TRBV3-2,TRBJ1-2,TGTGCCAGCAGCCAAGGTTTTGCAGGGGTCAACTATGGCTACACCTTC,CASSQGFAGVNYGYTF